The source of this TCR beta chain is a study of OX40 agonist ivuxolimab in advanced cancers. Whole-study context: Ivuxolimab, an antibody acting as an agonist of OX40 (CD134), was used to treat patients.

CDR1 and CDR2 from the germline V gene are SGHRS and YFSETQ. This CDR3 spans 18 amino acids. The V end was cut by 2 bases, the J end by 0 bases, with 18 bases between. Assay: immunoSEQ multiplex PCR; the TCRdb copy retains only in-frame clones and omits some. The top ten clones hold 0.42% of a sample with 65,000 to 75,000 clones, 82% of them seen once. Here the sequenced sample was CD4+ or CD8+ T cells sorted from blood, taken in a trial of the OX40 agonist ivuxolimab. The TCR comes from an adult with an advanced solid tumor such as melanoma, head and neck, liver or kidney cancer. The J gene is TRBJ2-1, the V gene TRBV5-1; D possibly corresponds to TRBD1 (6 bases). The CDR3 is CASSFFGWGPSSYNEQFF. CDR3 coding DNA: TGCGCCAGCAGCTTTTTCGGTTGGGGGCCGAGCTCCTACAATGAGCAGTTCTTC.